This is a list of T cell receptor beta chains from one sample in a study of Tregs in tolerant kidney transplant recipients. Measured with immunoSEQ multiplex PCR; TCRdb has only the in-frame clones, and not every one. The sample has about 88,000 clones, 85% to 95% seen once; the top ten hold roughly 5%. Sequencing was performed on CD8+ T cells from blood. The receptors originated from a human donor in good health. CDR3s leave out the opening cysteine and the closing phenylalanine or tryptophan. The order of the fields is D gene, clone size, V gene, J gene, CDR3 protein. D genes are given only for firm matches. Size tells how often a clone was seen (once, few, many) or the class of an expanded clone, and some rows leave it out.

TRBD1	.	TRBV2	TRBJ1-5	ASSGTGESNQPQH
TRBD1	.	TRBV30	TRBJ1-1	AWGTVNTEAF
.	.	TRBV5-6	TRBJ1-3	ASSLAHRSISGNTIY
.	.	TRBV7-9	TRBJ1-2	ASSLGTGSNYGYT
TRBD1	.	TRBV5-5	TRBJ2-7	ASSTGQVSYEQY
.	.	TRBV7-9	TRBJ1-2	ASSFPGFYGYT
.	.	TRBV5-4	TRBJ2-2	ASSWVLAGELF
.	.	TRBV2	TRBJ1-2	ASQPLQWTVYGYT
TRBD1	.	TRBV5-8	TRBJ1-2	ASSWDRSNYGYT
TRBD2	.	TRBV4-1	TRBJ2-7	ASSQALLAGGPYEQY
TRBD2	.	TRBV6-5	TRBJ2-7	ASSSLLAGLSYEQY
.	.	TRBV6-5	TRBJ1-5	ASSRGSTTVPQH
.	few	TRBV27	TRBJ1-5	ASRSLDSNQPQH
.	.	TRBV6-5	TRBJ2-7	ASSYAGSYEQY
TRBD1	.	TRBV7-8	TRBJ2-7	ASSLVVASGTGDIYEQY
TRBD2	.	TRBV5-1	TRBJ2-7	ASSHRTSGKTGYEQY
TRBD1	.	TRBV2	TRBJ1-2	ASSAGTGRYGYT
.	.	TRBV5-1	TRBJ2-2	ASSLDPEAPIANTGELF
TRBD2	.	TRBV4-1	TRBJ2-7	ASSQVLAGAYEQY
.	.	TRBV9	TRBJ2-2	ASSVRLHGTGELF
TRBD2	once	TRBV19	TRBJ2-5	ASSIVRGGAQETQY
.	.	TRBV14	TRBJ1-2	ASSPDRARYYGYT
.	.	TRBV4-2	TRBJ1-1	ASSQRHEAF
.	.	TRBV7-9	TRBJ2-1	ASSPRTLYNEQF
.	.	TRBV10-3	TRBJ2-7	AISAGSLGYEQY
.	.	TRBV7-9	TRBJ1-1	ASSYHGGDTEAF
TRBD1	few	TRBV6-4	TRBJ2-5	ASSAGTGDQETQY
.	.	TRBV5-1	TRBJ1-1	ASSLERLNTEAF
.	.	TRBV27	TRBJ1-3	ASSRPRTVSSGNTIY
.	.	TRBV13	TRBJ2-1	ASSLPWVPRANEQF
TRBD1	.	TRBV27	TRBJ1-1	ASSIGGMNTEAF
TRBD1	.	TRBV2	TRBJ1-2	ASSDPSDTGGPFNYGYT
.	.	TRBV7-6	TRBJ2-1	ASSLAVGNEQF
.	.	TRBV19	TRBJ1-5	ASSIDTQWRAEGDQPQH
TRBD1	.	TRBV9	TRBJ2-1	ASSPRTGFSSYNEQF
.	.	TRBV6-1	TRBJ2-1	ASSPEGHNEQF
TRBD2	.	TRBV27	TRBJ2-7	ASSFGPGGSYEQY
TRBD2	.	TRBV5-4	TRBJ2-5	ASSLGSSGRRETQY
TRBD1	.	TRBV2	TRBJ1-5	ASSEAGTVRNQPQH
.	once	TRBV9	TRBJ2-7	ASSQDPYEQY
.	.	TRBV10-3	TRBJ1-1	AISPTGANTEAF
.	.	TRBV11-2	TRBJ2-7	ASSLGSGAYEQY
TRBD2	.	TRBV27	TRBJ2-1	ASSFHTSESYNEQF
.	.	TRBV27	TRBJ2-3	ASSLSTGRTDTQY
.	few	TRBV4-1	TRBJ1-1	ASSQDEEYTEAF
.	.	TRBV4-1	TRBJ1-1	ASSHPSGMNTEAF
.	few	TRBV5-1	TRBJ1-6	ASSLGTNNSPLH
.	.	TRBV5-1	TRBJ2-3	ASSRPSDTQY
.	.	TRBV5-5	TRBJ2-2	ASSPPNPTGELF
.	.	TRBV2	TRBJ2-7	ASSDPVYEQY
.	once	TRBV5-1	TRBJ2-3	ASSLRGQGRTDTQY
.	.	TRBV19	TRBJ2-1	ASSIFSPLGNEQF
.	.	TRBV6-1	TRBJ1-5	ASSGWTKSAPFGNQPQH
.	.	TRBV29-1	TRBJ1-1	SVVKGIQHSNTEAF
.	.	TRBV5-5	TRBJ2-7	ASRSSGQGYEQY
TRBD2	.	TRBV5-4	TRBJ2-1	ASSPIAGGSHEQF
.	.	TRBV27	TRBJ2-1	ASSPRDSNPYNEQF
.	.	TRBV6-4	TRBJ2-7	ASSAGLGPYEQY
TRBD1	.	TRBV25-1	TRBJ2-5	ASSEDRGRWETQY
TRBD1	.	TRBV6-4	TRBJ1-4	ASRVPGQGPSSTNEKLF